A selection of T cell receptor beta chains follows, all from one sample in a study of monozygotic twins with inflammatory bowel disease. TCRdb reprocessed the 5' RACE reads, keeping one entry per CDR3 protein, no DNA. The sample totals tens of thousands of distinct CDR3 sequences. Specimen: blood. The source is a human donor with ulcerative colitis or Crohn's disease, or a healthy co-twin of an affected twin (not recorded which). The CDR3 runs from the conserved cysteine through the conserved F or W.

V gene,CDR3 length,J gene,CDR3 protein
TRBV5-1,16,TRBJ1-1,CASSLGTSTGDTEAFF
TRBV5-1,15,TRBJ2-6,CASSLGDTGANVLTF
TRBV29-1,13,TRBJ1-2,CSVAPSGVYGYTF
TRBV6-1,17,TRBJ2-5,CASRRQGSGRGQETQYF
TRBV3-1,15,TRBJ2-4,CASSQGVGRAFIQYF
TRBV5-1,14,TRBJ1-4,CASSFGGYNEKLFF
TRBV5-1,14,TRBJ2-2,CASSLDPAGGELFF
TRBV29-1,14,TRBJ2-2,CSVLSGANTGELFF
TRBV5-1,14,TRBJ1-2,CASSLELDAYGYTF
TRBV20-1,14,TRBJ1-1,CSARDPRIRTEAFF
TRBV7-2,12,TRBJ1-5,CASSFVNQPQHF
TRBV6-6,13,TRBJ1-5,CASSYSWAQPQHF